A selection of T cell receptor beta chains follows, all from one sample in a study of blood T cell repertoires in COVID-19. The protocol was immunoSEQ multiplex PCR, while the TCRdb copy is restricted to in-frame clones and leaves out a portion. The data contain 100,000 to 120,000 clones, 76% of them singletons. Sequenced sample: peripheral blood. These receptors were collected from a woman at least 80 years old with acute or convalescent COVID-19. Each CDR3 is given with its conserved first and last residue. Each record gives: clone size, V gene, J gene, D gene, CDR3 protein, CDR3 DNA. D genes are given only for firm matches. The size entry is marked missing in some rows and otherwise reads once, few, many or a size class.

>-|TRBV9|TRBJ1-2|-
CASSEPAQGSSYGYTF
TGTGCCAGCAGCGAGCCCGCCCAGGGATCTAGTTATGGCTACACCTTC
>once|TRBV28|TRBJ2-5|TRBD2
CASSFDSGSGQETQYF
TGTGCCAGCAGTTTCGATAGCGGGTCGGGGCAAGAGACCCAGTACTTC
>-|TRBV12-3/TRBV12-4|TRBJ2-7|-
CASSNSNPYEQYF
TGTGCCAGCAGCAACAGTAACCCCTACGAGCAGTACTTC
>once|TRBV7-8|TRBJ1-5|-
CASSFNSDNQPQHF
TGTGCCAGCAGCTTCAACAGTGACAATCAGCCCCAGCATTTT
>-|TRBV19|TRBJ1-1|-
CASTQQLGNTEAFF
TGTGCCAGTACCCAACAGTTGGGGAACACTGAAGCTTTCTTT
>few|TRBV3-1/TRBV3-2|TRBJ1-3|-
CASSQGAAGNTIYF
TGTGCCAGCAGCCAAGGGGCAGCTGGAAACACCATATATTTT
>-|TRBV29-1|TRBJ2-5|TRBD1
CSVSRGTGGGETQYF
TGCAGCGTTAGCCGTGGGACAGGGGGCGGGGAGACCCAGTACTTC
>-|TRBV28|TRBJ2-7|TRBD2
CASSQLAGGLDEQYF
TGTGCCAGCAGTCAGCTAGCGGGAGGTCTTGACGAGCAGTACTTC
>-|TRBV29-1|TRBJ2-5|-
CSVDKVGGETQYF
TGCAGCGTTGACAAGGTGGGAGGAGAGACCCAGTACTTC
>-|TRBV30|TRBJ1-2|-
CAWSQRRDSYNYGYTF
TGTGCCTGGAGCCAGCGACGGGACTCATATAACTATGGCTACACCTTC
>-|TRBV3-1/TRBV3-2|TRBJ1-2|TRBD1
CASSHDRAGYGYTF
TGTGCCAGCAGCCATGACAGGGCGGGCTATGGCTACACCTTC
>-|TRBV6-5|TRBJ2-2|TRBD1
CASSHPLQGAGELFF
TGTGCCAGCAGTCACCCCTTACAGGGGGCCGGGGAGCTGTTTTTT
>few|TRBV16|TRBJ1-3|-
CASSPTRGSSGNTIYF
TGTGCCAGCAGTCCAACCCGGGGAAGCTCTGGAAACACCATATATTTT
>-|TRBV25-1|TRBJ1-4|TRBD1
CASSPRQGRGEEKLFF
TGTGCCAGCTCGCCGCGACAGGGGAGGGGAGAGGAAAAACTGTTTTTT
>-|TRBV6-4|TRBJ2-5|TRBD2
CASSDSSSGSETQYF
TGTGCCAGCAGTGACTCGTCTAGCGGGAGCGAGACCCAGTACTTC
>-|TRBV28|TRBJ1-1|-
CASSSQVGATEAFF
TGTGCCAGCAGTTCTCAGGTTGGGGCCACTGAAGCTTTCTTT
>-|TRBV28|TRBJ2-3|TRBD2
CASSSLTSKGGLAGAHTQYF
TGTGCCAGCAGTTCCCTAACGTCAAAAGGGGGACTAGCGGGAGCTCATACGCAGTATTTT
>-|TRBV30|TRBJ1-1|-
CAWSETGKAFF
TGTGCCTGGAGTGAGACAGGTAAAGCTTTCTTT
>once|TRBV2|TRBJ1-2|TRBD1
CASGSGQVYGYTF
TGTGCCAGCGGCTCGGGACAGGTCTATGGCTACACCTTC
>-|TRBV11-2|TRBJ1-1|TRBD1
CASNIRQGRNTEAFF
TGTGCCAGCAATATCCGACAGGGCAGGAACACTGAAGCTTTCTTT
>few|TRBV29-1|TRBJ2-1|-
CSVEGRVGNEQFF
TGCAGCGTAGAAGGCAGGGTTGGCAATGAGCAGTTCTTC
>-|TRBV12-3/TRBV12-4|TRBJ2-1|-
CASSLQEGDEQFF
TGTGCCAGCAGTTTGCAGGAGGGCGATGAGCAGTTCTTC
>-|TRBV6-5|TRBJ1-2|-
CASRTTQGRGYTF
TGTGCCAGCAGAACCACTCAGGGTAGGGGCTACACCTTC
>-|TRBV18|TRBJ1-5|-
CASSPGGGNQPQHF
TGTGCCAGCTCACCCGGGGGAGGCAATCAGCCCCAGCATTTT
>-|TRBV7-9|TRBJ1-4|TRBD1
CASSWTGGYNEKLFF
TGTGCCAGCAGCTGGACAGGGGGCTATAATGAAAAACTGTTTTTT
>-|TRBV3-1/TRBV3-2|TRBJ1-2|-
CASSYSVQGNYGYTF
TGTGCCAGCAGCTATTCGGTACAGGGCAACTATGGCTACACCTTC
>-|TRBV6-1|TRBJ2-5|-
CASSEAKGTLIGEQETQYF
TGTGCCAGCAGTGAAGCGAAGGGGACTCTGATAGGGGAGCAAGAGACCCAGTACTTC
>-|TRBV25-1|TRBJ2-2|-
CASSNHLRDTGELFF
TGTGCCAGCAGTAACCACCTACGCGACACCGGGGAGCTGTTTTTT
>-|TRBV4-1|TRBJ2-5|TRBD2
CASSQEASGGSQETQYF
TGCGCCAGCAGCCAAGAGGCTAGCGGGGGTTCTCAAGAGACCCAGTACTTC
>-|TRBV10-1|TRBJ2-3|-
CASQEGGSTDTQYF
TGCGCCAGCCAGGAGGGAGGAAGCACAGATACGCAGTATTTT
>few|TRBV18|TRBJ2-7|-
CASSPGGSGNYEQYF
TGTGCCAGCTCACCAGGTGGGAGTGGTAACTACGAGCAGTACTTC
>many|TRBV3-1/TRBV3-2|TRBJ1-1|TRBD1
CASSPQGIFTEAFF
TGTGCCAGCAGCCCACAGGGGATATTCACTGAAGCTTTCTTT
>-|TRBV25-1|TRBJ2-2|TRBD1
CASRKPGQQSGTGELFF
TGTGCCAGCAGAAAACCGGGACAGCAATCCGGTACCGGGGAGCTGTTTTTT
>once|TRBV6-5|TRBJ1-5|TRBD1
CASSYETGGNQPQHF
TGTGCCAGCAGTTACGAGACAGGGGGCAATCAGCCCCAGCATTTT
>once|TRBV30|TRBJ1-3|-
CAWSVQAGELGNTIYF
TGTGCCTGGAGTGTACAGGCAGGGGAATTGGGAAACACCATATATTTT
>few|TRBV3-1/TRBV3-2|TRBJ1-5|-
CASSQGAGVQPQHF
TGTGCCAGCAGCCAAGGGGCAGGGGTTCAGCCCCAGCATTTT
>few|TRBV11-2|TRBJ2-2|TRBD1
CASSPGTGVGELFF
TGTGCCAGCAGCCCCGGGACAGGGGTAGGGGAGCTGTTTTTT